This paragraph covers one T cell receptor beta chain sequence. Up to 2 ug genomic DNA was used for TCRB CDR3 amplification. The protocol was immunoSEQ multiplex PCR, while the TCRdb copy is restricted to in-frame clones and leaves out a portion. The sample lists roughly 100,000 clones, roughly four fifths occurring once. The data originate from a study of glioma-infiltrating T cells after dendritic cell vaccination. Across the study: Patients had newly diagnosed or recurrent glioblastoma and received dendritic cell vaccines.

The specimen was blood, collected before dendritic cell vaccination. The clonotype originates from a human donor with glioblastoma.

CDR3 amino acids: CASSPDRGNRGYTF. CDR3 bases: TGTGCCAGCTCCCCCGACAGGGGTAATCGCGGCTACACCTTC. The chain employs TRBV18 and TRBJ1-2; 8 bases are shared with TRBD1. The CDR3 totals 14 residues. The V gene end was trimmed by 6 bases and the J gene end by 8 bases; junction bases not matched to a gene: 11. CDR1 is KGHSH and CDR2 is LQKENI in the germline V gene.